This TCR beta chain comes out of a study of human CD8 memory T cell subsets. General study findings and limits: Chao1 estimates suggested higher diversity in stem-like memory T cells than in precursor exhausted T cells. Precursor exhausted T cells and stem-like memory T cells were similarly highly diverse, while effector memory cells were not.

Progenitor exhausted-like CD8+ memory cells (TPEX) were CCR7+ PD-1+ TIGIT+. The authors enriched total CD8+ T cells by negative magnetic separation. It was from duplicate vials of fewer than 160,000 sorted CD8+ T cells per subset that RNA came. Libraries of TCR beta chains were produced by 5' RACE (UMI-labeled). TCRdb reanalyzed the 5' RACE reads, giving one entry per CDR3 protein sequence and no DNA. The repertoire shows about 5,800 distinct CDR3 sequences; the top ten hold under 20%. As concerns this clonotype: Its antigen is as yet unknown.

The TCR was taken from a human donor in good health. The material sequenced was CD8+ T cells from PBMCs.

CDR3 sequence reads: CASSGLRLKNEQFF. The chain links TRBV12-3 or TRBV12-4 to TRBJ2-1. The CDR3 totals 14 residues.